The clone carrying this T cell receptor beta chain was counted many times. TCRdb re-called the 5' RACE reads with MiXCR, one entry per CDR3 protein. This table has fewer than 30,000 distinct CDR3 sequences, over 10% appearing once. This sample is part of a study of neurological immune-mediated disorders. As to time point: technical triplicate 1. The germline gives CDR1 MNHNS, CDR2 SASEGT. The CDR3 spans 14 residues. The V gene end was trimmed by 6 bases and the J gene end by 7 bases; junction bases not matched to a gene: 3. The clonotype was recovered from a female donor with HTLV-1-associated myelopathy (HAM/TSP). Sequenced sample: CD4+ T cells from blood. V gene TRBV6-1 combines with J gene TRBJ1-6; 10 bases are shared with TRBD1. The CDR3, as DNA: TGTGCCAGCAGAACGGGACAGGGGAATTCACCCCTCCACTTT. This sequence encodes CASRTGQGNSPLHF.